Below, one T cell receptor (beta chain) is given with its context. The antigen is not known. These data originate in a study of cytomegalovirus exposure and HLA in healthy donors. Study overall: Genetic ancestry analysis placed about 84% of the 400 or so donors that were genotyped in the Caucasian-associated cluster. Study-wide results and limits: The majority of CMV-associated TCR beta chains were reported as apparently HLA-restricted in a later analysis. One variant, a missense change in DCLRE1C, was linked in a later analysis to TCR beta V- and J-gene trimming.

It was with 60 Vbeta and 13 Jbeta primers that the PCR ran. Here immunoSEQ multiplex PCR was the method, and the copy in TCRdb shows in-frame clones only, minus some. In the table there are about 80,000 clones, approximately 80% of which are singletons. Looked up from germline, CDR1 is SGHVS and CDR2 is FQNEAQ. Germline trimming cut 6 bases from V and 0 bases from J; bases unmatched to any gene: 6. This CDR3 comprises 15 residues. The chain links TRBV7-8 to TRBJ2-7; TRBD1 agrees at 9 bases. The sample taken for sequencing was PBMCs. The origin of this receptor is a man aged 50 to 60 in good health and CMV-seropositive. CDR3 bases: TGTGCCAGCAGTCGCGGGACAGGGAGCTCCTACGAGCAGTACTTC. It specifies CASSRGTGSSYEQYF.